Given below is one T cell receptor beta chain in context. This record belongs to a study of blood T cell repertoires in COVID-19. Germline V gene sequence: CDR1 MNHEY, CDR2 SVGAGI. This CDR3 comprises 14 residues. V shed 5 bases and J 8 bases; nucleotides not matched to a gene: 8. Clones were read by immunoSEQ multiplex PCR, and TCRdb kept only the in-frame ones, dropping some. The table has tens of thousands of clones, nearly 90% seen once. V gene TRBV6-5 combines with J gene TRBJ1-2, with TRBD1 matching over 10 bases. Material: peripheral blood. This clonotype was obtained from a woman between 50 and 59 years old with active COVID-19. CDR3 bases: TGTGCCAGCAGTAAGACAGGGGGCGCGGGGGGCTACACCTTC. Translating gives CASSKTGGAGGYTF.